This T cell receptor (beta chain) came from a study of T-cell reconstitution after alpha-beta-depleted transplantation in children. The TCRbeta library incorporated unique molecular identifiers. MiXCR, applied by TCRdb to the PCR reads, yields one record per CDR3 protein. Among just under 350,000 distinct CDR3 sequences listed, around 15% were seen once. V shed 6 bases and J shed 2 bases, with 11 bases lying between them. The CDR3 is 14 amino acids. The germline V gene has CDR1 MDHEN and CDR2 SYDVKM. The sample was PBMCs, mostly from graft donor cells, taken 360 days after TCRalphabeta/CD19-depleted stem cell transplant. The chain couples TRBV28 to TRBJ2-1, with D possibly called TRBD1 or TRBD2 (5 bases each). This receptor was taken from a male patient aged 2 to 10 who had a stem cell transplant for acute lymphoblastic leukemia, so the T cells may come from the graft donor. The chain's CDR3 is CASRTGTPYNEQFF. CDR3 bases: TGTGCCAGCAGGACCGGGACCCCCTACAATGAGCAGTTCTTC. Full variable domain (rest looked up from reference TRBV28 and TRBJ2-1): DVKVTQSSRYLVKRTGEKVFLECVQDMDHENMFWYRQDPGLGLRLIYFSYDVKMKEKGDIPEGYSVSREKKERFSLILESASTNQTSMYLCASRTGTPYNEQFFGPGTRLTVL.